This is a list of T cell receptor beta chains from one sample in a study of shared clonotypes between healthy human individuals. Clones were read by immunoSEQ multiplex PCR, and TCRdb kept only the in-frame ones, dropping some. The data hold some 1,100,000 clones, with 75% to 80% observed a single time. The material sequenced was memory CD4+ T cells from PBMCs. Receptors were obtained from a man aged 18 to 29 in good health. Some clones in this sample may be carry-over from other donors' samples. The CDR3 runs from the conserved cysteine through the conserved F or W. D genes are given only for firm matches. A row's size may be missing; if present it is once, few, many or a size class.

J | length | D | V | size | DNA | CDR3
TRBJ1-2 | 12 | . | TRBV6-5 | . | TGTGCCTCCGCGGGGCAGGGGTATGGCTACACCTTC | CASAGQGYGYTF
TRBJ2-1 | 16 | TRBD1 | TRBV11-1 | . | TGTGCCAGCAGCTCCGGGACAGGGTTTCCCCGGAATGAGCAGTTCTTC | CASSSGTGFPRNEQFF
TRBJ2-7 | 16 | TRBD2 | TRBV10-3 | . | TGTGCCATCAGTGGGGGTTGGACTAGCGGGAGTTACGAGCAGTACTTC | CAISGGWTSGSYEQYF
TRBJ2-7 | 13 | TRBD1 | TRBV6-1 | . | TGTGCCAGCAGCCGGGACAGGGGCTACGAGCAGTACTTC | CASSRDRGYEQYF
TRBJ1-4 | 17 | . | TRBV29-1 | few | TGCAGCGTCCCGGGATCCTCCACGAGGAGTGGTAATGAAAAACTGTTTTTT | CSVPGSSTRSGNEKLFF
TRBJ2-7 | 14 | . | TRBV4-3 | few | TGCGCCAGCAGCCAAGGGCCAGCGGCCTACGAGCAGTACTTC | CASSQGPAAYEQYF
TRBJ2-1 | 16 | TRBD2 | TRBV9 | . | TGTGCCAGCAGCCCGGAGGGGACTAGTTTGTACAATGAGCAGTTCTTC | CASSPEGTSLYNEQFF
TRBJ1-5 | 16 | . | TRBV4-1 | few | TGCGCCAGCAGCCAGGGCCGTGGGGTGGCTAGGCAGCCCCAGCATTTT | CASSQGRGVARQPQHF
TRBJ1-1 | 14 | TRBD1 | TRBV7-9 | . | TGTGCCAGCACCACGGCAGGGGGTAACACTGAAGCTTTCTTT | CASTTAGGNTEAFF
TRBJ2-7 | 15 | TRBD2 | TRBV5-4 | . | TGTGCCAGCAGCGTCCCTGAGGGAGGGGCTATGGTGCAGTACTTC | CASSVPEGGAMVQYF
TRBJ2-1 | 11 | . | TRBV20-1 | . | TGCAGTGCTAGAAAAAATAATGAGCAGTTCTTC | CSARKNNEQFF
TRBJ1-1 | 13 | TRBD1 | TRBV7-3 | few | TGTGCCAGCAGCCCCGAGGGGGCAGGGAGGGCTTTCTTT | CASSPEGAGRAFF
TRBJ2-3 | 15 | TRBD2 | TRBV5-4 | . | TGTGCCAGCAGCCCCAGACTAGCGGGAGAAGATACGCAGTATTTT | CASSPRLAGEDTQYF